This T cell receptor beta chain was sequenced during a study of T cells in Graves' hyperthyroidism and ophthalmopathy. This clonotype rates as medium-sized. V was pared by 5 bases and J by 1 base, with 4 bases of the junction left unmatched. The CDR3 totals 14 residues. Germline values: CDR1 MNHEY, CDR2 SMNVEV (reference sequence). Under 3 months was the duration of disease in ophthalmopathy patients, who also had a Clinical Activity Score of at least 3 and a NOSPECS grade of at least 4. Patients showing uncontrolled infection, other autoimmune disease, pregnancy or lactation were ineligible. Diagnosing involved the use of clinical symptoms, serum thyroxine and TRAb, thyroid ultrasound and orbital computed tomography. TCR beta CDR3 regions were amplified from RNA. In the first-round RT-PCR of the TCR CDR3, the HTBI primer set was used. TCRdb reprocessed the multiplex PCR reads with MiXCR, giving one entry per CDR3 protein. The table has about 610,000 distinct CDR3 sequences, 14% to 15% seen once.

The clonotype originates from a woman aged 40 to 50 with Graves' ophthalmopathy. The chain is built from TRBV27 and TRBJ1-1; 7 bases are a match to TRBD1. The specimen was blood. The DNA for the CDR3 is TGTGCCAGCAGTCCTGGGACAGCGAACACTGAAGCTTTCTTT. It encodes CASSPGTANTEAFF.